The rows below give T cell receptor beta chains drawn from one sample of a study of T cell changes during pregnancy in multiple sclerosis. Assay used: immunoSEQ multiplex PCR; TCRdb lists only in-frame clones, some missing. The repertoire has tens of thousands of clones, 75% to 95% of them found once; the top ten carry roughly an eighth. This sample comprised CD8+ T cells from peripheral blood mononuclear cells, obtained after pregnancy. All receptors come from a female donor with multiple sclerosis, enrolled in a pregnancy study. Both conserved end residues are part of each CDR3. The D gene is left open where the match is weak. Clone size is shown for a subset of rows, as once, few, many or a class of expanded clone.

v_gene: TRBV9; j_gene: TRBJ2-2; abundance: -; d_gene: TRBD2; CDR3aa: CASSVGLAGGAGELFF; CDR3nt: TGTGCCAGCAGCGTAGGACTAGCGGGGGGTGCCGGGGAGCTGTTTTTT
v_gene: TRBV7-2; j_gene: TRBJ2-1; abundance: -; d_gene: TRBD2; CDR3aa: CASSLGTSGVLEQFF; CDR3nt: TGTGCCAGCAGCTTGGGGACTAGCGGGGTTTTAGAGCAGTTCTTC
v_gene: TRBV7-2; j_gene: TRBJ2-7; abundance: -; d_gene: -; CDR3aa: CASSSRTLPSYEQYF; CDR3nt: TGTGCCAGCAGCTCCCGGACTCTTCCCTCCTACGAGCAGTACTTC
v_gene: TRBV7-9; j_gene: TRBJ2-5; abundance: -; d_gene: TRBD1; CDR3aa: CASSRGQGVETQYF; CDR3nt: TGTGCCAGCAGCCGCGGACAGGGAGTGGAGACCCAGTACTTC
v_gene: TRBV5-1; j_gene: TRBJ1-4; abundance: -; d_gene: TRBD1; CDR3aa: CASSLLGQGDRGEKLFF; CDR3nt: TGCGCCAGCAGCTTACTCGGACAGGGTGATAGGGGAGAAAAACTGTTTTTT
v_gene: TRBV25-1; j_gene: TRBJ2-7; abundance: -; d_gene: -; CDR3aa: CASSIHYEQYF; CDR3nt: TGTGCCAGCAGTATCCACTACGAGCAGTACTTC
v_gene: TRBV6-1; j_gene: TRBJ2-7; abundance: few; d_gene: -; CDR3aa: CASSDDLDSYEQYF; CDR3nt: TGTGCCAGCAGTGACGACCTGGACAGCTACGAGCAGTACTTC
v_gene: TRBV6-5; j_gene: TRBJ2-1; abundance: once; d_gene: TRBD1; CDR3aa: CASRIIQGPYNEQFF; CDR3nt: TGTGCCAGCAGGATTATACAGGGGCCCTACAATGAGCAGTTCTTC
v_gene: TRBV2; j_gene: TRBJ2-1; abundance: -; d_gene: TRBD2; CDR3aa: CASSVAGAPYNEQFF; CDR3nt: TGTGCCAGCAGTGTAGCGGGGGCACCCTACAATGAGCAGTTCTTC
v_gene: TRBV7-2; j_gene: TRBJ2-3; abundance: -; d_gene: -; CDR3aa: CASSPDLDTQYF; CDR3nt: TGTGCCAGCAGCCCTGACTTAGATACGCAGTATTTT
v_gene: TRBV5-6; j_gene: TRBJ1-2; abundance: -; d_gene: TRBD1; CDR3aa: CASSLAGTGYGYTF; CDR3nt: TGTGCCAGCAGCTTGGCGGGGACAGGGTATGGCTACACCTTC
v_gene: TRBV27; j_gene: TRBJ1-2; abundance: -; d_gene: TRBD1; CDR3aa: CASSQRTGGFYGYTF; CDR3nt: TGTGCCAGCAGCCAAAGGACAGGAGGATTCTATGGCTACACCTTC
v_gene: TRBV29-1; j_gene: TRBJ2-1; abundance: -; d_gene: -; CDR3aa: CSVETWRAGPGNEQFF; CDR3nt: TGCAGCGTTGAAACGTGGCGGGCGGGACCTGGCAATGAGCAGTTCTTC
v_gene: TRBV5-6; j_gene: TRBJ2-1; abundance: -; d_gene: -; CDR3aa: CATQTSSTYNEQFF; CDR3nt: TGTGCCACACAGACTAGTTCTACCTACAATGAGCAGTTCTTC
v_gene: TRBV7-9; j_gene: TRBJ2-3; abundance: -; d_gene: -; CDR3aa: CASSLVLGRTDTQYF; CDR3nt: TGTGCCAGCAGCTTAGTTCTGGGGCGCACAGATACGCAGTATTTT
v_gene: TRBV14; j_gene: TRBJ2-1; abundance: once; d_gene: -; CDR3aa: CASSLFRGNEQFF; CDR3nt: TGTGCCAGCAGCCTATTCAGGGGTAATGAGCAGTTCTTC
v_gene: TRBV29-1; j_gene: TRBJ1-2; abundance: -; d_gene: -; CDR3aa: CSVESGFGYTF; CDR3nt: TGCAGCGTTGAGTCGGGGTTTGGCTACACCTTC
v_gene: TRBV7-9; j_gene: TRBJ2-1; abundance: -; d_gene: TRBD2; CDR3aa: CASSLAMGLVHEQFF; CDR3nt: TGTGCCAGCAGCTTAGCTATGGGACTAGTCCATGAGCAGTTCTTC
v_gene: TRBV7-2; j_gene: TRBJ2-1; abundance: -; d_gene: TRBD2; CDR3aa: CASSFRISGRGTKNEQFF; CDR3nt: TGTGCCAGCAGCTTTCGGATAAGCGGGAGGGGGACGAAGAATGAGCAGTTCTTC
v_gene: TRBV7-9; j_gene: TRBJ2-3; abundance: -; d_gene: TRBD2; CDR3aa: CASSSLAGRTDTQYF; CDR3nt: TGTGCCAGCAGCTCCTTAGCGGGGCGCACAGATACGCAGTATTTT
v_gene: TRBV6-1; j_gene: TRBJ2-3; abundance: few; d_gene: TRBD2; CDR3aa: CASSEGTSGADTQYF; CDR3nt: TGTGCCAGCAGTGAAGGGACTAGCGGGGCAGATACGCAGTATTTT
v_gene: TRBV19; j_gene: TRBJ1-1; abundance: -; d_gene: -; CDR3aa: CASRPRLLTLNTEAFF; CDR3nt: TGTGCCAGCCGGCCGAGGCTCCTCACATTGAACACTGAAGCTTTCTTT
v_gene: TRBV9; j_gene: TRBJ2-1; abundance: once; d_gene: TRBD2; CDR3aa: CASSGGTSGSSYNEQFF; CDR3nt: TGTGCCAGCAGCGGCGGGACTAGCGGGAGCTCCTACAATGAGCAGTTCTTC
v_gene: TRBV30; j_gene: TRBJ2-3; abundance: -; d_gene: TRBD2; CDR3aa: CAWSTLWGGTDTQYF; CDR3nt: TGTGCCTGGAGTACCCTATGGGGAGGGACAGATACGCAGTATTTT
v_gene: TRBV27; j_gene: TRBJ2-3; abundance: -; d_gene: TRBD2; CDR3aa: CASSATGTSKVDTQYF; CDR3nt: TGTGCCAGCAGTGCGACCGGGACTAGCAAGGTGGATACGCAGTATTTT
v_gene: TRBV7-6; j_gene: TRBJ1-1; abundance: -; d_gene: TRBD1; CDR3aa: CASSDGQGNTEAFF; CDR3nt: TGTGCCAGCAGCGACGGACAGGGGAACACTGAAGCTTTCTTT
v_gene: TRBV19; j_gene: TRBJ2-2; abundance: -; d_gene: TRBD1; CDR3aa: CASSASDRVTGELFF; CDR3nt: TGTGCCAGTAGTGCCTCGGACAGGGTGACCGGGGAGCTGTTTTTT
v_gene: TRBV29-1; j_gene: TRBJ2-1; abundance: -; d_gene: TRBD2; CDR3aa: CSALSGTSSYNEQFF; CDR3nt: TGCAGCGCACTGAGCGGGACTAGCTCCTACAATGAGCAGTTCTTC
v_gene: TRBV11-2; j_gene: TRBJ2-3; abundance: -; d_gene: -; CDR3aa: CASSLTGHTDTQYF; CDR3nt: TGTGCCAGCAGCTTAACGGGACATACAGATACGCAGTATTTT
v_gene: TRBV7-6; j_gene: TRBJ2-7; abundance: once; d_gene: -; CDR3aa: CASSFRKGFYEQYF; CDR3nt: TGTGCCAGCAGCTTCCGGAAGGGGTTCTACGAGCAGTACTTC
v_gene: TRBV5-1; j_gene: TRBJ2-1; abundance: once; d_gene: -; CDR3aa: CASSLSSSPYSSYNEQFF; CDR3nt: TGCGCCAGCAGCTTGTCTAGCTCCCCTTATAGCTCCTACAATGAGCAGTTCTTC
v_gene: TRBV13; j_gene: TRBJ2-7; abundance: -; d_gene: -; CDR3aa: CASSLKRRSSYEQYF; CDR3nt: TGTGCCAGCAGCTTAAAGCGCCGGAGCTCCTACGAGCAGTACTTC
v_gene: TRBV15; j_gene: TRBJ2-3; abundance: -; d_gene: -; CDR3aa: CATSGRAGGDTQYF; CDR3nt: TGTGCCACCAGCGGCCGGGCCGGGGGAGATACGCAGTATTTT
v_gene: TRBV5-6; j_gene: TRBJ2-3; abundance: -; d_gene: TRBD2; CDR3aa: CASSLMGLARTDTQYF; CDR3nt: TGTGCCAGCAGCTTGATGGGACTAGCGAGGACAGATACGCAGTATTTT
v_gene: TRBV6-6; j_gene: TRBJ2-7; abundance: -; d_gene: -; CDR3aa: CASSKGEGGEQYF; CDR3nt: TGTGCCAGCAGTAAGGGGGAGGGGGGCGAGCAGTACTTC
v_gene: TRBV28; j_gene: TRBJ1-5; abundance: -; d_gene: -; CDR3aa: CASSPLLGGEKPQHF; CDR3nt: TGTGCCAGCAGCCCCCTCCTCGGAGGGGAAAAGCCCCAGCATTTT
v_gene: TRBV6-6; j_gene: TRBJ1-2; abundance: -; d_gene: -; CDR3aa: CASSYSGGDGYTF; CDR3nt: TGTGCCAGCAGTTACTCGGGAGGGGATGGCTACACCTTC
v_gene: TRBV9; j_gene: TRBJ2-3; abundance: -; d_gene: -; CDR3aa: CASSLTMGELDTQYF; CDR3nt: TGTGCCAGCAGCTTGACCATGGGAGAGTTAGATACGCAGTATTTT
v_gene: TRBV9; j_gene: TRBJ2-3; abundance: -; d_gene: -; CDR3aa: CASSEVGGTDTQYF; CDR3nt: TGTGCCAGCAGCGAGGTAGGGGGCACAGATACGCAGTATTTT
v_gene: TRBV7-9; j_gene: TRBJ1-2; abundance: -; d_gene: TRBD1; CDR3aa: CASSSGTGYHYGYTF; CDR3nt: TGTGCCAGCAGTTCCGGGACAGGGTATCACTATGGCTACACCTTC
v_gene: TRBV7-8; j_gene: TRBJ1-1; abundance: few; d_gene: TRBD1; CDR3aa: CASRGTGGNTEAFF; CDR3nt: TGTGCCAGCAGAGGCACAGGGGGCAACACTGAAGCTTTCTTT
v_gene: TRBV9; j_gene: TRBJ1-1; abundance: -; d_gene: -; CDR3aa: CASSDGPLNTEAFF; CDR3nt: TGTGCCAGCAGCGATGGGCCGCTGAACACTGAAGCTTTCTTT
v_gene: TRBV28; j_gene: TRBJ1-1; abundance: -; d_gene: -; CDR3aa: CASSLGATEAFF; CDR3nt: TGTGCCAGCAGCCTGGGGGCCACTGAAGCTTTCTTT
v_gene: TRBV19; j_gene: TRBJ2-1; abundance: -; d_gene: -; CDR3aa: CASSIKGFGNEQFF; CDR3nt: TGTGCCAGTAGTATAAAGGGGTTCGGCAATGAGCAGTTCTTC